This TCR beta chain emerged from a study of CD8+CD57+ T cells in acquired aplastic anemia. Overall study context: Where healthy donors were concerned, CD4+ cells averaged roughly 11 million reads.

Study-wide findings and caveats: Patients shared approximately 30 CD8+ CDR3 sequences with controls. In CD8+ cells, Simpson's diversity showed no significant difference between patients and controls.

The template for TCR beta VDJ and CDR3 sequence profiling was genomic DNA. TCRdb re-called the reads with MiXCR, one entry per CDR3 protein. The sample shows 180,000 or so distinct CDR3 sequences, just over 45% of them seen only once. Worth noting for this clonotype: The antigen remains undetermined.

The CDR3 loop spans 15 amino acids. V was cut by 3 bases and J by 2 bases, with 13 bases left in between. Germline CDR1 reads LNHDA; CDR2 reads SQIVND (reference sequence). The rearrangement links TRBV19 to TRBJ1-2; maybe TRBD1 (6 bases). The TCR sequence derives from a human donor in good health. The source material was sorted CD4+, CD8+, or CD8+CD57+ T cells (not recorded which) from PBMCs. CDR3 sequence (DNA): TGTGCCAGTAGTATTTCCGGGACACTAAACTATGGCTACACCTTC. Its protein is CASSISGTLNYGYTF. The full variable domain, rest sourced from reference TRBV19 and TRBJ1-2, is DGGITQSPKYLFRKEGQNVTLSCEQNLNHDAMYWYRQDPGQGLRLIYYSQIVNDFQKGDIAEGYSVSREKKESFPLTVTSAQKNPTAFYLCASSISGTLNYGYTFGSGTRLTVV.